This TCR beta chain was profiled in a study of shared clonotypes between healthy human individuals. This CDR3 has 12 amino acids. In germline, CDR1 is GTSNPN, CDR2 SVGIG (reference sequence). Trimming took off 1 base at V and 8 bases at J, with 8 bases between the two ends. Generated by immunoSEQ multiplex PCR, the TCRdb table keeps only in-frame clones and is missing some. This table holds under 650,000 clones, around 96% found once. Material: naive CD4+ T cells sorted from blood. Subset here: CD45RA+ positively selected. The TCR originated in a woman aged 25 to 45 in good health. This chain connects TRBV30 to TRBJ1-4; D unresolved. The CDR3 bases are TGTGCCTGGAGTGCGGGGATCGAAAAACTGTTTTTT. Translation: CAWSAGIEKLFF. The full variable domain, with the rest looked up from reference TRBV30 and TRBJ1-4, is SQTIHQWPATLVQPVGSPLSLECTVEGTSNPNLYWYRQAAGRGLQLLFYSVGIGQISSEVPQNLSASRPQDRQFILSSKKLLLSDSGFYLCAWSAGIEKLFFGSGTQLSVL.